Described below is a single T cell receptor beta chain sequence and its context. Its antigen is not identified. The germline V gene encodes CDR1 SGHRS and CDR2 YFSETQ. Unmatched junction bases numbered 7, after V lost 4 bases and J lost 3 bases. This CDR3 is built from 15 residues. This sample was taken from a study of shared clonotypes between healthy human individuals. Whole-study context: In total, the donors were a couple of women and a few men aged 18 to 49. Study-level findings and limits: An effect of sequencing depth on clonotype sharing among donors was expected.

Profiling relied on immunoSEQ multiplex PCR, and the TCRdb table lists in-frame clones only, not all of them. The top ten hold around 0.47% of the sample, which has more than 1 million clones, roughly 74% seen once. This clonotype was sampled from a man between 18 and 35 years old in good health. Some clones in this sample may be carry-over from other donors' samples. J is TRBJ2-7 and V is TRBV5-1; 10 bases fit TRBD1. The material sequenced was memory CD4+ T cells from PBMCs. Subset indicated: CD45RA-negative fraction. CDR3 nucleotides: TGCGCCAGCAGCCCGACAGGGGGCGCGGACTACGAGCAGTACTTC. This encodes CASSPTGGADYEQYF. Looking up the rest from reference TRBV5-1 and TRBJ2-7 gives the full variable domain: KAGVTQTPRYLIKTRGQQVTLSCSPISGHRSVSWYQQTPGQGLQFLFEYFSETQRNKGNFPGRFSGRQFSNSRSEMNVSTLELGDSALYLCASSPTGGADYEQYFGPGTRLTVT.